This TCR beta chain was sequenced during a study of identical twins. Comment on this clonotype: Its cognate antigen is unknown. A read error may explain this, as a much larger clone is one base away.

TCRdb redid the calling of the 5' RACE reads with MiXCR, one entry per CDR3 protein. Among about 240,000 distinct CDR3 sequences listed, 10% to 13% were seen once. The study's findings and limits: Models came in too low on out-of-frame TCR alpha sharing in monozygotic twins.

Trimming cost V 8 bases and J 6 bases, with 12 bases left between them. The CDR3 sequence is 12 residues long. CDR1 and CDR2 (germline): SGHTA, FQGNSA. The rearrangement links TRBV7-2 to TRBJ2-3; a weak D match, TRBD1 (5 bases). The sample consisted of memory T cells sorted from blood. The receptor's source is a man in his fifties or sixties in good health. The CDR3 reads CASGQGSDTQYF. CDR3 coding DNA: TGTGCCAGCGGGCAGGGATCCGATACGCAGTATTTT.